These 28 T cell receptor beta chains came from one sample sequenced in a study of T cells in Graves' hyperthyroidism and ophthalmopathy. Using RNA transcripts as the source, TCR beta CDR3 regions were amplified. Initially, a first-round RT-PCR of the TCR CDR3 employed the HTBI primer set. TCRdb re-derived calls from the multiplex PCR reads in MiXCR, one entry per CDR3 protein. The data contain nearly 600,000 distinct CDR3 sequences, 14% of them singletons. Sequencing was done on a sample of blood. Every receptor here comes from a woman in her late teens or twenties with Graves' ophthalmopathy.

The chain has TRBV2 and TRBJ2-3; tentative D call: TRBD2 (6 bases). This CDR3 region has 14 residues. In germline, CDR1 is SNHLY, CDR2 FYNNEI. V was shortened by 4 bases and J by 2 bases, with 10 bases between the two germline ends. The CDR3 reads CASSGGEDTDTQYF. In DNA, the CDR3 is TGTGCCAGCAGTGGGGGGGAGGACACAGATACGCAGTATTTT.

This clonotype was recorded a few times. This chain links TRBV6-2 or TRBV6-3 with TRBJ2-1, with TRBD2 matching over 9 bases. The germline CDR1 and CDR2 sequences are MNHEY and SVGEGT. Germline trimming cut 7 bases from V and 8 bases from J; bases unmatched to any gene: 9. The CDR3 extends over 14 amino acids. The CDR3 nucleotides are TGTGCCAGCAACTCCCGAAGACTAGCGGATGAGCAGTTCTTC. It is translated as CASNSRRLADEQFF.

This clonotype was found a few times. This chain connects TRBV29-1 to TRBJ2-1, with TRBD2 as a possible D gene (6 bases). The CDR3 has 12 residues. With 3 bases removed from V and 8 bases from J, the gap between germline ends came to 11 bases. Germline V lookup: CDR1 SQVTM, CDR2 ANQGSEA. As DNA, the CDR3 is TGCAGCGTTGAGAGACTAGACTATGAGCAGTTCTTC. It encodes CSVERLDYEQFF.

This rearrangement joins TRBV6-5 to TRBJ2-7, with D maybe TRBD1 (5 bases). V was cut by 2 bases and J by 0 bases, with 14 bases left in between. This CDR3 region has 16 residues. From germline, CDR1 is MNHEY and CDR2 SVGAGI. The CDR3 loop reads CASSYHEQESSYEQYF. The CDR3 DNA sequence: TGTGCCAGCAGTTACCACGAACAGGAAAGCTCCTACGAGCAGTACTTC.

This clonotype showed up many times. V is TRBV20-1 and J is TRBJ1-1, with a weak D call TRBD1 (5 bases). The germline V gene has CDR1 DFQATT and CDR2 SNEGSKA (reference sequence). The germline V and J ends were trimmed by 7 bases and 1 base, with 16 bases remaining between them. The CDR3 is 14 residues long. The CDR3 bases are TGCAGTGTACATACGGGACCGAGGAACACTGAAGCTTTCTTT. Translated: CSVHTGPRNTEAFF.

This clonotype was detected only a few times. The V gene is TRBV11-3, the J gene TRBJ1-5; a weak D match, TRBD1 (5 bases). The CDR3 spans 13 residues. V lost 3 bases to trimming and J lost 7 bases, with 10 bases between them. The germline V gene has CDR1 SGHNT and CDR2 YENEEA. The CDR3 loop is CASSLGPGQPQHF. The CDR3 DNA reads TGTGCCAGCAGCTTGGGGCCGGGGCAGCCCCAGCATTTT.

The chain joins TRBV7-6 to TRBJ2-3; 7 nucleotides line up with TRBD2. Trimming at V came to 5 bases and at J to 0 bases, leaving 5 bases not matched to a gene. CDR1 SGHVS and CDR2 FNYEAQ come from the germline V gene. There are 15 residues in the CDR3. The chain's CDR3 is CASSTGSGSTDTQYF. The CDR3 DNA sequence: TGTGCCAGCAGCACGGGTAGCGGGAGCACAGATACGCAGTATTTT.

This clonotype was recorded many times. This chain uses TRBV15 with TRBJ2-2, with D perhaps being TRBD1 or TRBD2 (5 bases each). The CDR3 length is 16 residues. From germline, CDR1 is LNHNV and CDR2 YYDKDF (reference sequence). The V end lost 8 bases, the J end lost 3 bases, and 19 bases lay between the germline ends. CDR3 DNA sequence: TGTGCCACCGGCGATTTAGGGGAGAGGGACACCGGGGAGCTGTTTTTT. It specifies CATGDLGERDTGELFF.

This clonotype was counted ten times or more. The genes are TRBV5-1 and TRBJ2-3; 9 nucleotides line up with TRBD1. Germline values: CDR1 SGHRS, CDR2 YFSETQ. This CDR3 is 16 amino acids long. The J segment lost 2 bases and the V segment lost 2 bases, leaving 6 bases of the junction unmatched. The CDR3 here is CASSFMDRGDTDTQYF. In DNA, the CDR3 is TGCGCCAGCAGCTTTATGGACAGGGGAGACACAGATACGCAGTATTTT.

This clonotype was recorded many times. The CDR3 is CASTPGQNSPLHF. The CDR3 DNA sequence: TGCGCCAGCACCCCGGGACAGAATTCACCCCTCCACTTT. The V and J genes are TRBV5-1 and TRBJ1-6; TRBD1 aligns across 7 bases. CDR3 length equals 13 residues. Germline CDR1 is SGHRS and CDR2 is YFSETQ. The junction had 4 bases not matched to a gene; V was cut back by 6 bases and J by 7 bases.

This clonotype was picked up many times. The CDR3 sequence is CSARDGREQYF. The CDR3 DNA reads TGCAGTGCTAGAGATGGGCGCGAGCAGTACTTC. The chain couples TRBV20-1 to TRBJ2-7, with unresolved D. This CDR3 has 11 residues. V dropped 0 bases and J dropped 6 bases, with 6 bases sitting between them. CDR1 and CDR2 from the germline V gene are DFQATT and SNEGSKA (reference sequence).

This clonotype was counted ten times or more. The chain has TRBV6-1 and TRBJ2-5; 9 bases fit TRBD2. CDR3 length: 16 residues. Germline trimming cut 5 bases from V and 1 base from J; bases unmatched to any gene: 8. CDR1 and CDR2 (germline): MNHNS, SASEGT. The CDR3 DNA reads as TGTGCCAGCAGTTCCTATAGCGGGAGCTTCCAAGAGACCCAGTACTTC. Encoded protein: CASSSYSGSFQETQYF.

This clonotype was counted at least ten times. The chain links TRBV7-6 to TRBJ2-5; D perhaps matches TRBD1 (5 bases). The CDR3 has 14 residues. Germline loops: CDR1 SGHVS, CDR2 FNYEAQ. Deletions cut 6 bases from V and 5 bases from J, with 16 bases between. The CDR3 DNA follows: TGTGCCAGCAGGCAAACGACAGCGCCGGAGACCCAGTACTTC. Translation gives CASRQTTAPETQYF.

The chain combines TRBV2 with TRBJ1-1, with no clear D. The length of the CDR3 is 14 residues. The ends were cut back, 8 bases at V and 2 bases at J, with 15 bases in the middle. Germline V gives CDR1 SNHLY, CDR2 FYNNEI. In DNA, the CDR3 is TGTGCCAGCCGTCTCCCCCAGGAAAACACTGAAGCTTTCTTT. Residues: CASRLPQENTEAFF.

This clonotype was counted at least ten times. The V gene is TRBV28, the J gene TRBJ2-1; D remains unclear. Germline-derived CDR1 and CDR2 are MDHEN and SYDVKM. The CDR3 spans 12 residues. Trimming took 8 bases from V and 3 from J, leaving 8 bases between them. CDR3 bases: TGTGCCAGCGGGATGGTCTACAATGAGCAGTTCTTC. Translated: CASGMVYNEQFF.

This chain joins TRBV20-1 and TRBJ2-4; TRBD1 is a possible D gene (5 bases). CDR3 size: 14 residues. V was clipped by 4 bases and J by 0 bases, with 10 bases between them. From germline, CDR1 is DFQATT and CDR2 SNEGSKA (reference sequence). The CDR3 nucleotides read TGCAGTGCTACGACAGCCCTAGCCAAAAACATTCAGTACTTC. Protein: CSATTALAKNIQYF.

CDR3 bases: TGTGCCAGCGGCCGAGGACCCAGCGGGCACAATGAGCAGTTCTTC. Translated: CASGRGPSGHNEQFF. The chain employs TRBV11-2 and TRBJ2-1, with D tentatively TRBD2 (6 bases). Trimming removed 8 bases from V and 5 bases from J, with 19 bases in between. Germline V CDR1 and CDR2: SGHAT, FQNNGV. CDR3 length: 15 amino acids.

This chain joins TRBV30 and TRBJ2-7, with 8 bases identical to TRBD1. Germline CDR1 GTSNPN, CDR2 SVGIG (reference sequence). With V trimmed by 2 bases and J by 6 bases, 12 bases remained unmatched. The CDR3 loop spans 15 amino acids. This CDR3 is CAWSPFVGQVREQYF. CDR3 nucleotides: TGTGCCTGGAGTCCTTTTGTGGGACAGGTGCGCGAGCAGTACTTC.

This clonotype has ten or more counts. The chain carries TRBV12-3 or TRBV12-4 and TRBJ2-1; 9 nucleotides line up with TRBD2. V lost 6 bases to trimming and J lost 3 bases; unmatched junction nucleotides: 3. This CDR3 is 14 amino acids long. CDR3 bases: TGTGCCAGCAGCGAGCGGGGGGTCTACAATGAGCAGTTCTTC. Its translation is CASSERGVYNEQFF.

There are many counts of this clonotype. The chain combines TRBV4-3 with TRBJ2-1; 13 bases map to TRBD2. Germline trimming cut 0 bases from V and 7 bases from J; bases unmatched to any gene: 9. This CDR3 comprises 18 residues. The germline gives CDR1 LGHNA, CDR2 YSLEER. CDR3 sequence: CASSQDPTSGGLFNEQFF. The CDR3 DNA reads TGCGCCAGCAGCCAAGACCCGACTAGCGGGGGGCTCTTTAATGAGCAGTTCTTC.

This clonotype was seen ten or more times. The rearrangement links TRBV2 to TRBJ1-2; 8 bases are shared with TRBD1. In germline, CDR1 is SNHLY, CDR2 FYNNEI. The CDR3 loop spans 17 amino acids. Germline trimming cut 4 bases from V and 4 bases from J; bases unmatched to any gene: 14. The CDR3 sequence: CASSGKAGTGHSYGYTF. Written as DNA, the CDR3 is TGTGCCAGCAGTGGGAAAGCCGGGACAGGACACAGCTATGGCTACACCTTC.

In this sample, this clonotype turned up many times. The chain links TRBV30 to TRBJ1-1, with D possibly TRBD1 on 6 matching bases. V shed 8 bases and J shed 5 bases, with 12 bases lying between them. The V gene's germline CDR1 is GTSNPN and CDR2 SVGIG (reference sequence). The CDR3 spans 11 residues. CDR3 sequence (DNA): TGTGCCAGGGGGGGGGGGACTGAAGCTTTCTTT. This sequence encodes CARGGGTEAFF.

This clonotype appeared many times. In DNA, the CDR3 is TGTGCCAGCAGTCTTCAGACGAACACTGAAGCTTTCTTT. Protein: CASSLQTNTEAFF. The chain couples TRBV6-1 to TRBJ1-1; D gene ambiguous. CDR3 size: 13 residues. Germline V gives CDR1 MNHNS, CDR2 SASEGT. The V end was cut by 5 bases, the J end by 1 base, with 8 bases between.

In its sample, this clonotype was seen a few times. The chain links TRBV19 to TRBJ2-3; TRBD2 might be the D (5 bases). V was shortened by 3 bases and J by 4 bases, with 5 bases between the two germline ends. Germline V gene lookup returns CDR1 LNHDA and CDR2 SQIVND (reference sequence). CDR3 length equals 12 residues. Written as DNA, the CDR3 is TGTGCCAGTAGTATGAGGGCAGATACGCAGTATTTT. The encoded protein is CASSMRADTQYF.

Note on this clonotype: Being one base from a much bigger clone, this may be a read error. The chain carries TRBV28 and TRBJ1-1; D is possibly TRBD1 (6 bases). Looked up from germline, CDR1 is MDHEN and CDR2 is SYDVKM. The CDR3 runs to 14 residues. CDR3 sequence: CASVTQQGATGAFF. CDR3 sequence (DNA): TGTGCCAGCGTTACCCAACAGGGAGCCACTGGAGCTTTCTTT.

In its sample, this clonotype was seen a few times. CDR3 DNA: TGTGCCAGCAGTTACTCGAGGTGGGGGGTCACGTACGAGCAGTACTTC. Translated, it gives CASSYSRWGVTYEQYF. The chain recombines TRBV6-6 with TRBJ2-7, with D possibly matching TRBD2 (6 bases). V lost 0 bases and J lost 4, with 16 bases in between. From germline, CDR1 is MNHNY and CDR2 SVGAGI (reference sequence). CDR3 size: 16 residues.

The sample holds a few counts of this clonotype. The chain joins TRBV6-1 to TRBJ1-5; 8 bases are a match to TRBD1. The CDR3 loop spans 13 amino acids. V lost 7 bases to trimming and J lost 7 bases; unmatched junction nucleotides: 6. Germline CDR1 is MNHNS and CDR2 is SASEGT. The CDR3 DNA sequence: TGTGCCAGCACCAGACAGGGGTCGCAGCCCCAGCATTTT. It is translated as CASTRQGSQPQHF.

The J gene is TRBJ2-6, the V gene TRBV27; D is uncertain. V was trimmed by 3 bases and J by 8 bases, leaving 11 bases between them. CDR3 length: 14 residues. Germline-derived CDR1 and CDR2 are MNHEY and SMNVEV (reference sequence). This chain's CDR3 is CASSFVRPSNVLTF. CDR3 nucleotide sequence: TGTGCCAGCAGTTTTGTCCGTCCATCCAACGTCCTGACTTTC. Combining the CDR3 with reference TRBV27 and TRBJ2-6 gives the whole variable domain EAQVTQNPRYLITVTGKKLTVTCSQNMNHEYMSWYRQDPGLGLRQIYYSMNVEVTDKGDVPEGYKVSRKEKRNFPLILESPSPNQTSLYFCASSFVRPSNVLTFGAGSRLTVL.